This passage covers 25 T cell receptor beta chains from one sample sequenced in a study of T cells after yellow fever vaccination. TCRdb analysed the 5' RACE reads with MiXCR anew, one entry per CDR3 protein. This table has approximately 350,000 distinct CDR3 sequences, around 10% appearing once. The sample consisted of PBMCs, taken on the day of the first yellow fever vaccination. The receptors were gathered from a man aged 18 to 35 who received the YFV17D yellow fever vaccine.

This clonotype was seen a handful of times. The rearrangement joins TRBV5-1 to TRBJ2-6; the D is unclear. The CDR3 contains 21 residues. Germline CDR1 and CDR2: SGHRS and YFSETQ. The V gene lost 3 bases and the J gene lost 1 base, with 26 bases spanning the gap. For the CDR3, the DNA is TGCGCCAGCAGCTCACTCCGAACCGGCAGAGAAATGTCTTCTGGGGCCAACGTCCTGACTTTC. Residues: CASSSLRTGREMSSGANVLTF. The whole variable domain, remainder taken from reference TRBV5-1 and TRBJ2-6, is KAGVTQTPRYLIKTRGQQVTLSCSPISGHRSVSWYQQTPGQGLQFLFEYFSETQRNKGNFPGRFSGRQFSNSRSEMNVSTLELGDSALYLCASSSLRTGREMSSGANVLTFGAGSRLTVL.

This clonotype was counted between two and nine times. The V call is TRBV12-3 or TRBV12-4, the J call TRBJ1-1; TRBD1 aligns across 10 bases. The CDR3 runs to 16 residues. V gave up 6 bases and J gave up 6 bases; unmatched junction bases: 13. CDR3 residues: CASRNRDRGLFSEAFF. In nucleotides, the CDR3 is TGTGCCAGCAGGAACCGGGACAGGGGCTTATTCTCTGAAGCTTTCTTT.

The chain employs TRBV30 and TRBJ1-1; no reliable D call. This CDR3 is 13 amino acids long. Per the germline V gene, CDR1 is GTSNPN and CDR2 is SVGIG (reference sequence). Trimming cost V 1 base and J 2 bases, with 8 bases left between them. In nucleotides, the CDR3 is TGTGCCTGGAGTGAGAAACATAACACTGAAGCTTTCTTT. Amino acids: CAWSEKHNTEAFF.

The chain is built from TRBV12-3 or TRBV12-4 and TRBJ2-7, with a possible D match to TRBD2 (5 bases). The CDR3 is 14 residues long. V lost 4 bases to trimming and J lost 3 bases, with 13 bases between them. CDR3 coding DNA: TGTGCCAGCAGTTGGGGTGAGAGGGACTACGAGCAGTACTTC. Protein product: CASSWGERDYEQYF.

This chain uses TRBV18 with TRBJ1-2; D remains ambiguous. The germline CDR1 and CDR2 sequences are KGHSH and LQKENI. Trimming stripped 0 bases from V and 2 bases from J, with 7 bases between. CDR3 length equals 14 residues. Here the CDR3 reads CASSPPDYNYGYTF. DNA of the CDR3: TGTGCCAGCTCACCACCCGATTACAACTATGGCTACACCTTC.

This clonotype was counted once. V usage is TRBV20-1 and J usage is TRBJ2-1; 9 bases line up with TRBD2. Looked up from germline, CDR1 is DFQATT and CDR2 is SNEGSKA (reference sequence). This CDR3 is built from 14 residues. V shed 6 bases, J shed 8 bases, and the junction held 11 bases outside the gene matches. CDR3 region: CSAGQAGGSDEQFF. CDR3 sequence (DNA): TGCAGTGCGGGCCAAGCGGGGGGCTCGGATGAGCAGTTCTTC.

The rearrangement links TRBV14 to TRBJ1-1; D remains unclear. CDR3 length equals 14 residues. Trimming pared 0 bases from V and 5 bases from J, leaving 10 bases between. Germline V gives CDR1 SGHDN, CDR2 FVKESK. The CDR3 DNA sequence: TGTGCCAGCAGCCAAGAAATCGGGGAAACTGAAGCTTTCTTT. This translates into CASSQEIGETEAFF.

The chain combines TRBV6-2 or TRBV6-3 with TRBJ1-1; weak D call: TRBD1 (6 bases). Between the trimmed V and J ends, which lost 7 bases and 0 bases, there was a span of 18 bases. From germline, CDR1 is MNHEY and CDR2 SVGEGT. CDR3 length: 16 amino acids. The CDR3 loop reads CASTLIPGTMNTEAFF. The DNA of the CDR3 is TGTGCCAGCACCCTCATTCCCGGGACAATGAACACTGAAGCTTTCTTT.

In its sample, this clonotype was seen a few times. This rearrangement joins TRBV7-9 to TRBJ2-3; D not certain. Germline V lookup: CDR1 SEHNR, CDR2 FQNEAQ (reference sequence). The CDR3 loop spans 16 amino acids. Trimming took off 0 bases at V and 2 bases at J, with 12 bases between the two ends. The CDR3 DNA reads TGTGCCAGCAGCTTAGCGCTTGGCCGAACCACAGATACGCAGTATTTT. It encodes CASSLALGRTTDTQYF.

This clonotype has a count of ten or more. The V and J genes are TRBV6-2 or TRBV6-3 and TRBJ1-1; D gene uncertain. Germline V gene data show CDR1 as MNHEY and CDR2 as SVGEGT. V lost 6 bases and J lost 2, with 4 bases in between. The CDR3 contains 11 residues. CDR3 loop: CASRDNTEAFF. CDR3 sequence (DNA): TGTGCCAGCAGGGACAACACTGAAGCTTTCTTT.

The V call is TRBV12-3 or TRBV12-4, the J call TRBJ1-1; D remains ambiguous. Between the trimmed V and J ends, which lost 6 bases and 3 bases, there was a span of 20 bases. The CDR3 sequence is 16 residues long. The CDR3 loop reads CASSPRLGFADTEAFF. Here the CDR3 DNA reads TGTGCCAGCAGCCCCCGGCTGGGGTTCGCGGACACTGAAGCTTTCTTT.

CDR3 residues: CASSNEGGSNQPQHF. The CDR3 bases are TGTGCCAGCAGCAACGAGGGGGGGAGCAATCAGCCCCAGCATTTT. The chain couples TRBV7-8 to TRBJ1-5; D may be TRBD1 (6 bases). Germline assignment: CDR1 SGHVS and CDR2 FQNEAQ. V dropped 5 bases and J dropped 1 base, with 12 bases sitting between them. There are 15 residues in the CDR3. The full variable domain, with the rest looked up from reference TRBV7-8 and TRBJ1-5, is GAGVSQSPRYKVAKRGQDVALRCDPISGHVSLFWYQQALGQGPEFLTYFQNEAQLDKSGLPSDRFFAERPEGSVSTLKIQRTQQEDSAVYLCASSNEGGSNQPQHFGDGTRLSIL.

The rearrangement joins TRBV4-3 to TRBJ2-7, with 10 positions matching TRBD1. The CDR3 extends over 18 amino acids. Germline V lookup: CDR1 LGHNA, CDR2 YSLEER. J gave up 4 bases and V 3 bases, and 15 bases lay outside the gene matches. The CDR3 nucleotides read TGCGCCAGCAGCCAGGGGTACGAGACAGGGGGCGTAAGGTACGAGCAGTACTTC. It is translated as CASSQGYETGGVRYEQYF.

The genes are TRBV20-1 and TRBJ2-7; TRBD2 matches 9 bases. The V gene's germline CDR1 is DFQATT and CDR2 SNEGSKA (reference sequence). There are 13 residues in the CDR3. J gave up 4 bases and V 7 bases, and 8 bases lay outside the gene matches. The CDR3 sequence: CSGSGGSTYEQYV. The CDR3 DNA is TGCAGTGGGAGCGGGGGGAGTACGTACGAGCAGTACGTC.

The chain combines TRBV5-4 with TRBJ1-5; D is ambiguous. CDR3 length equals 13 residues. CDR1 and CDR2 (germline): SGHNT, YYREEE (reference sequence). Trimming removed 2 bases from V and 0 bases from J, with 3 bases in between. The CDR3 here is CASSFNSNQPQHF. The CDR3 bases are TGTGCCAGCAGCTTCAATAGCAATCAGCCCCAGCATTTT.

This clonotype was counted at least ten times. The chain links TRBV7-8 to TRBJ1-1; 9 nucleotides line up with TRBD1. The germline CDR1 and CDR2 sequences are SGHVS and FQNEAQ. The junction had 14 bases not matched to a gene; V was cut back by 5 bases and J by 7 bases. The CDR3 has 16 residues. Written as DNA, the CDR3 is TGTGCCAGCAGCCCACGGGGTTTACAGGGGGCTGATGAAGCTTTCTTT. This codes for CASSPRGLQGADEAFF.

V is TRBV7-9 and J is TRBJ1-2; a weak D match, TRBD1 (5 bases). Germline V gives CDR1 SEHNR, CDR2 FQNEAQ (reference sequence). V was cut by 9 bases and J by 6 bases, with 14 bases left in between. The CDR3 length is 12 residues. The CDR3 reads CARSPRQNGYTF. Here the CDR3 DNA reads TGTGCCAGAAGCCCCCGACAGAATGGCTACACCTTC.

Turning to this clonotype: This may be a read error: a much more frequent sequence differs by one nucleotide. The chain uses TRBV5-1 and TRBJ2-1, with D perhaps TRBD2 (6 bases). The CDR3 length is 13 residues. Germline-derived CDR1 and CDR2 are SGHRS and YFSETQ. The CDR3 nucleotides read TGCACCAGCAGCTTGTTAGGCGGGGAAGAGCAGTTCTTC. Translation gives CTSSLLGGEEQFF.

This clonotype has a handful of counts. The rearrangement joins TRBV11-3 to TRBJ2-7; a weak D match, TRBD2 (6 bases). The CDR3 runs to 13 residues. Deletions cut 3 bases from V and 2 bases from J, with 8 bases between. Germline V CDR1 and CDR2: SGHNT, YENEEA. CDR3: CASSLGTPYEQYF. The CDR3 DNA follows: TGTGCCAGCAGCTTGGGGACTCCCTACGAGCAGTACTTC.

This clonotype was picked up many times. The rearrangement uses TRBV7-3 and TRBJ2-3, with D hard to call. The length of the CDR3 is 13 residues. CDR1 and CDR2 (germline): SGHTA, FQGTGA. With 5 bases removed from V and 6 bases from J, the gap between germline ends came to 12 bases. The CDR3 coding sequence is TGTGCCAGCAGCCCCCCTGGCTCCGATACGCAGTATTTT. Translating it yields CASSPPGSDTQYF.

V is TRBV7-2 and J is TRBJ2-2; 7 nucleotides match TRBD1. Germline CDR1 is SGHTA and CDR2 is FQGNSA. J gave up 4 bases and V 2 bases, and 4 bases lay outside the gene matches. CDR3 length: 15 amino acids. The CDR3 DNA is TGTGCCAGCAGCTTAAGGGGGCCGGGCACCGGGGAGCTGTTTTTT. Residues: CASSLRGPGTGELFF.

This clonotype was counted a few times. The chain couples TRBV15 to TRBJ2-3; tentatively, D is TRBD1 (6 bases). Trimming shortened V by 7 bases and J by 3 bases, and 11 bases separated the two germline ends. This CDR3 region has 13 residues. The germline gives CDR1 LNHNV, CDR2 YYDKDF (reference sequence). The CDR3 region has the DNA TGTGCCACCACAAACAGGGTTACAGATACGCAGTATTTT. Protein sequence: CATTNRVTDTQYF.

The rearrangement links TRBV20-1 to TRBJ2-5; 12 bases map to TRBD2. Looked up from germline, CDR1 is DFQATT and CDR2 is SNEGSKA (reference sequence). CDR3 length: 15 residues. The trim removed 0 bases at V and 4 bases at J, leaving 3 bases unmatched. The CDR3 nucleotides read TGCAGTGCTAGAGATTTGACTAGCGGGGGAGAGACCCAGTACTTC. Amino acids: CSARDLTSGGETQYF.

This clonotype was recorded a few times. This chain connects TRBV5-5 to TRBJ2-2; D perhaps matches TRBD2 (7 bases). This CDR3 has 14 amino acids. Germline values: CDR1 SGHKS, CDR2 YYEKEE (reference sequence). V dropped 4 bases and J dropped 9 bases, with 16 bases sitting between them. As DNA, the CDR3 is TGTGCCAGCAGCCCGCCGGGGGGCTTTAGGGAGCTGTTTTTT. Its translation is CASSPPGGFRELFF.

The chain carries TRBV10-1 and TRBJ2-7, with D perhaps matching TRBD1 (5 bases). V gave up 9 bases and J gave up 6 bases, with 6 bases separating them. Germline CDR1 reads WNHNN; CDR2 reads SYGVQD (reference sequence). The CDR3 sequence is 9 residues long. DNA of the CDR3: TGCGCCAGAGGGGTCGAGCAGTACGTC. It is translated as CARGVEQYV.